The T cell receptor (beta chain) under discussion was sequenced for a study of T cells expressing NK-cell markers. TCRdb reprocessed the 5' RACE reads and stores each CDR3 protein as one record, lacking DNA. The listing records a few hundred thousand distinct CDR3 sequences. The CDR3 is 13 amino acids. CDR1 is SGHTA and CDR2 is FQGNSA in the germline V gene. The chain couples TRBV7-2 to TRBJ1-5. Sequenced: blood T cells: a sorted CD56 or NKG2C T cell subset, CD4+ or CD8+ T cells, or bulk PBMC T cells (not recorded which). This TCR was recovered from a man between 18 and 35 years old in good health. CDR3 protein: CASSLSAGQPQHF.